At least ten counts were recorded for the clone carrying this T cell receptor beta chain. Its matching antigen is unknown. This entry comes from a study of T-cell memory formation after mild COVID-19. Broader study findings: What remained unconfirmed was the SARS-CoV-2 specificity of second-wave clones peaking on day 37. The study found balanced CD4/CD8 in clones contracting day 15 to 85 and a CD4+ lean in later expanders.

Each CDR3 protein is one row after TCRdb ran MiXCR on the 5' RACE reads. The sample includes some 320,000 distinct CDR3 sequences, 13% to 15% seen only once; the top ten take under 25%. V trimming: 3 bases; J trimming: 0 bases; junction bases outside the gene matches: 5. The V gene's germline CDR1 is DFQATT and CDR2 SNEGSKA (reference sequence). The CDR3 extends over 15 amino acids. The V gene is TRBV20-1, the J gene TRBJ2-5; 9 bases align to TRBD2. The sample was PBMCs or a T cell subset sorted from them (not recorded which). This receptor was obtained from a man aged 18 to 29 who had mild COVID-19 (a few samples of this study predate the infection). Cell type and time point are not known. CDR3 loop: CSARAASGDQETQYF. The CDR3 DNA sequence: TGCAGTGCTAGGGCAGCTAGCGGGGACCAAGAGACCCAGTACTTC.